The rows below give T cell receptor beta chains drawn from one sample of a study of cytomegalovirus exposure and HLA in healthy donors. Libraries were prepared by immunoSEQ multiplex PCR; TCRdb keeps only in-frame clonotypes and omits some of them. This sample has 310,000 or so clones; roughly 90% occur once, and the top ten carry roughly 2%. Sample: PBMCs. These TCRs come from a woman between 18 and 29 years old in good health and CMV-seronegative. The CDR3 runs from the conserved cysteine through the conserved F or W. D genes are given only for firm matches. Clone size is given for some rows only: seen once, a few or many times, or a class if the clone is expanded.

v_call	clone_size	d_call	j_call	cdr3_nt	cdr3_aa
TRBV20-1	NA	NA	TRBJ1-2	TGCAGTTTATGGAGTAACTATGGCTACACCTTC	CSLWSNYGYTF
TRBV29-1	once	NA	TRBJ1-1	TGCAGCGTCCACAGGGTCTCTGAAGCTTTCTTT	CSVHRVSEAFF
TRBV2	NA	NA	TRBJ1-1	TGTGCCAGCAGCCCTCCGAGTAAGACTAACACTGAAGCTTTCTTT	CASSPPSKTNTEAFF
TRBV7-2	NA	TRBD1	TRBJ1-5	TGTGCCAGCAGCTTAGTTGGGGGACAGAGCAATCAGCCCCAGCATTTT	CASSLVGGQSNQPQHF
TRBV6-1	NA	NA	TRBJ1-2	TGTGCCAGCAGTATGGGCGATAACTATGGCTACACCTTC	CASSMGDNYGYTF
TRBV7-6	NA	NA	TRBJ2-3	TGTGCCAGCAGCTTAGATGAGGCGGGGAGTGATACGCAGTATTTT	CASSLDEAGSDTQYF
TRBV6-4	many	TRBD1	TRBJ2-1	TGTGCCAGCAGTGAGGGGGACAGGAATGAGCAGTTCTTC	CASSEGDRNEQFF
TRBV5-1	NA	NA	TRBJ1-6	TGCGCCAGCAGCTTGGCAGGGAATAATTCACCCCTCCACTTT	CASSLAGNNSPLHF
TRBV19	once	TRBD2	TRBJ2-5	TGTGCCAGTAGTTTAGGACTAGCGGGGATCGGTGTACAAGAGACCCAGTACTTC	CASSLGLAGIGVQETQYF
TRBV19	NA	TRBD1	TRBJ2-1	TGTGCCAGTAGCCGGGCGACAGGGGGCTACAATGAGCAGTTCTTC	CASSRATGGYNEQFF
TRBV5-1	NA	TRBD2	TRBJ2-3	TGCGCCAGCAGCCCGCCTAGCGGGGAAACAGATACGCAGTATTTT	CASSPPSGETDTQYF
TRBV29-1	NA	NA	TRBJ2-7	TGCAGCGTTGGGCGGGGGCCTTACGAGCAGTACTTC	CSVGRGPYEQYF
TRBV10-3	NA	NA	TRBJ1-2	TGTGCCATCGGCGGGGGGAGTGGCTACACCTTC	CAIGGGSGYTF
TRBV9	NA	TRBD1	TRBJ1-6	TGTGCCAGCAGCGCGCATAAGGACAGGGTCGGATCCCTCCACTTT	CASSAHKDRVGSLHF
TRBV5-1	few	NA	TRBJ2-1	TGCGCCAGCAGGCCTCCCGGGGATGAGCAGTTCTTC	CASRPPGDEQFF